This T cell receptor beta chain was captured in a study of shared clonotypes between healthy human individuals. All the donors were Caucasian adults who lived in Nashville, Tennessee. This clone was seen many times. The CDR3 runs to 16 residues. The trim removed 0 bases at V and 6 bases at J, leaving 6 bases unmatched. The germline V gene encodes CDR1 MRHNA and CDR2 SNTAGT. Method: immunoSEQ multiplex PCR; TCRdb's copy keeps in-frame clones and lacks some. Altogether 110,000 or so clones are present, approximately 70% being singletons, with the ten largest covering about 26%. The TCR comes from a woman younger than 45 in good health. The rearrangement links TRBV6-4 to TRBJ2-3; TRBD2 matches at 10 bases. Sequencing was performed on memory CD8+ T cells sorted from blood. This sample's subset: CD45RO+ cells pooled with CCR7-negative TemRA cells. The CDR3 loop reads CASSDSASGSADTQYF. In DNA form, the CDR3 reads TGTGCCAGCAGTGACTCTGCTAGCGGGAGTGCGGATACGCAGTATTTT.